Listed here is a single T cell receptor beta chain. The data were produced by immunoSEQ multiplex PCR, yet TCRdb's version contains in-frame clones alone and is incomplete. This sample has approximately 250,000 clones; about 88% occur once, and the top ten carry around 4.1%. The CDR3 totals 12 residues. Trimming removed 5 bases at V and 7 bases at J, with 11 bases between. These data are taken from a study of blood T cell repertoires in COVID-19. For the study at large: Material from acute and convalescent COVID-19 was sourced from the United States, Italy and Spain. From T cells, B-cell-depleted T cells, or PBMCs came the material, which was cDNA or gDNA.

Everyone who took part was about 18 to 89 years old, and they came from about two dozen US areas. Assignment of participants to cohorts was predicated upon participant-reported clinical history. The chain carries TRBV12-3 or TRBV12-4 and TRBJ1-2, with D possibly matching TRBD1 (6 bases). Sequencing was carried out using PBMCs or T cells enriched from blood (not recorded which). This receptor was identified in a man aged 25-40 years with acute COVID-19. The CDR3 DNA is TGTGCCAGCAGTCCCACAGGGACTGGCTACACCTTC. Residues: CASSPTGTGYTF.